This passage covers 14 T cell receptor beta chains from one sample sequenced in a study of cytomegalovirus exposure and HLA in healthy donors (dated by TCRdb to 2015 to 2018). Libraries were constructed by the immunoSEQ multiplex PCR assay. For the multiplex PCR, a mixture combining 60 forward primers for TCR Vbeta segments and 13 reverse primers for TCR Jbeta segments was used. Not all clones reach the TCRdb copy of this immuneACCESS table, which keeps in-frame sequences only. Checked studies attribute under half of the gap to unresolved V genes and leave the rest unexplained. Across this sample there are about 120,000 clones, with around 85% seen only once. 3% to 4% of the sample lies in the top ten. Sample: PBMCs. The receptors stem from a man younger than 30 in good health and CMV-seropositive.

This clone showed up just a few times. This sequence joins TRBV11-3 and TRBJ2-1; 7 bases fit TRBD2. The CDR3 runs 13 residues. Per the germline V gene, CDR1 is SGHNT and CDR2 is YENEEA. V lost 5 bases, J lost 8 bases, and 6 bases stayed unmatched. Written as DNA, the CDR3 is TGTGCCAGCAGCCCCAGCGGGGATGATGAGCAGTTCTTC. It is translated as CASSPSGDDEQFF.

V usage is TRBV4-3 and J usage is TRBJ1-2; D possibly corresponds to TRBD1 (6 bases). This CDR3 has 15 amino acids. Trimming took off 3 bases at V and 6 bases at J, with 17 bases between the two ends. CDR1 is LGHNA and CDR2 is YSLEER in the germline V gene. CDR3 protein: CASSQHRVPEDGYTF. In nucleotides, the CDR3 is TGCGCCAGCAGCCAGCACAGGGTTCCTGAGGATGGCTACACCTTC.

J is TRBJ1-2 and V is TRBV30, with a tentative D call TRBD1 (5 bases). The CDR3 consists of 15 residues. Trimming removed 0 bases at V and 7 bases at J, with 18 bases between. CDR1 and CDR2 (germline): GTSNPN, SVGIG (reference sequence). For the CDR3, the DNA is TGTGCCTGGAGTGTACACGCGGGGGAAAGATCTGGCTACACCTTC. It specifies CAWSVHAGERSGYTF.

The chain links TRBV4-3 to TRBJ2-3; TRBD1 might be the D (6 bases). CDR3 length: 18 residues. Trimming cost V 3 bases and J 6 bases, with 25 bases left between them. Germline values: CDR1 LGHNA, CDR2 YSLEER. CDR3 sequence: CASSQSIGGVDWFDTQYF. CDR3 nucleotide sequence: TGCGCCAGCAGCCAGAGCATAGGGGGAGTTGATTGGTTCGATACGCAGTATTTT.

The V gene is TRBV5-1, the J gene TRBJ2-2; TRBD2 matches 8 bases. V was clipped by 0 bases and J by 6 bases; unmatched bases: 4. The CDR3 runs to 15 residues. Germline V CDR1 and CDR2: SGHRS, YFSETQ. The CDR3 reads CASSLGGTSSGELFF. The CDR3 DNA is TGCGCCAGCAGCTTGGGGGGGACTAGTTCCGGGGAGCTGTTTTTT.

The CDR3: CASSELAETYEQYF. CDR3 sequence (DNA): TGTGCCAGCAGTGAATTGGCAGAAACCTACGAGCAGTACTTC. The V gene is TRBV2, the J gene TRBJ2-7; D unresolved. Trimming stripped 2 bases from V and 2 bases from J, with 10 bases between. The CDR3 extends over 14 amino acids. Germline CDR1 reads SNHLY; CDR2 reads FYNNEI.

The chain is built from TRBV2 and TRBJ2-1, with 10 bases lining up with TRBD2. The V gene end was trimmed by 6 bases and the J gene end by 8 bases; junction bases not matched to a gene: 13. This CDR3 is 16 amino acids long. Germline lookup yields CDR1 SNHLY and CDR2 FYNNEI. In nucleotides, the CDR3 is TGTGCCAGCAGCCCAAACAGCGGGAGGGCCCGGGATGAGCAGTTCTTC. Protein: CASSPNSGRARDEQFF.

This sequence joins TRBV19 and TRBJ1-5; 8 positions match TRBD1. The V segment lost 5 bases and the J segment 5 bases; nucleotides outside the gene matches: 11. Germline V gene lookup returns CDR1 LNHDA and CDR2 SQIVND (reference sequence). CDR3 length: 16 residues. The CDR3 bases are TGTGCCAGTAGTGCCGAAAGGACAGGGCGTTATCAGCCCCAGCATTTT. Translation: CASSAERTGRYQPQHF.

This rearrangement joins TRBV19 to TRBJ1-2; D gene unclear. This CDR3 region has 15 residues. The V gene lost 1 base and the J gene lost 2 bases, with 11 bases spanning the gap. CDR1 and CDR2 (germline): LNHDA, SQIVND (reference sequence). The CDR3 loop reads CASSIGGTPNYGYTF. CDR3 DNA: TGTGCCAGTAGTATAGGTGGCACCCCGAACTATGGCTACACCTTC.

The V and J genes are TRBV7-8 and TRBJ2-7, with D unclear. The V end lost 1 base, the J end lost 3 bases, and 7 bases lay between the germline ends. Germline CDR1 is SGHVS and CDR2 is FQNEAQ. CDR3 size: 13 residues. The CDR3 bases are TGTGCCAGCAGCTTAGGCGAGTTCTACGAGCAGTACTTC. Its translation: CASSLGEFYEQYF.

This rearrangement joins TRBV7-2 to TRBJ2-2; no clear D. V was shortened by 2 bases and J by 6 bases, with 7 bases between the two germline ends. Germline loops: CDR1 SGHTA, CDR2 FQGNSA. This CDR3 comprises 13 residues. The CDR3: CASSLRGPGELFF. CDR3 sequence (DNA): TGTGCCAGCAGCTTAAGAGGCCCCGGGGAGCTGTTTTTT.

For this clone: The junction departs from germline at one end; a sequencing error may be responsible. The J gene is TRBJ1-6, the V gene TRBV7-9; D unclear. Germline values: CDR1 SEHNR, CDR2 FQNEAQ (reference sequence). The CDR3 length is 16 residues. CDR3: CSSSWARGSNNSPLHF. The CDR3 DNA is TGTTCCAGCAGCTGGGCCCGAGGGAGCAATAATTCACCCCTCCACTTT.

V usage is TRBV6-6 and J usage is TRBJ1-6, with a tentative D call TRBD1 (6 bases). The ends were cut back, 6 bases at V and 10 bases at J, with 22 bases in the middle. This CDR3 comprises 16 residues. CDR1 and CDR2 from the germline V gene are MNHNY and SVGAGI (reference sequence). CDR3 sequence: CASSPKQGAPGSPLHF. CDR3 in DNA: TGTGCCAGCAGCCCTAAACAGGGAGCACCGGGGTCACCCCTCCACTTT.

The chain carries TRBV4-1 and TRBJ2-7; 8 bases are a match to TRBD1. The ends lost 4 bases at V and 6 bases at J; junction bases unmatched: 8. CDR1 and CDR2 (germline): MGHRA, YSYEKL. The CDR3 is 14 amino acids. The CDR3 loop reads CASSPPGQGSEQYF. CDR3 coding DNA: TGCGCCAGCAGCCCGCCAGGACAGGGTAGCGAGCAGTACTTC.